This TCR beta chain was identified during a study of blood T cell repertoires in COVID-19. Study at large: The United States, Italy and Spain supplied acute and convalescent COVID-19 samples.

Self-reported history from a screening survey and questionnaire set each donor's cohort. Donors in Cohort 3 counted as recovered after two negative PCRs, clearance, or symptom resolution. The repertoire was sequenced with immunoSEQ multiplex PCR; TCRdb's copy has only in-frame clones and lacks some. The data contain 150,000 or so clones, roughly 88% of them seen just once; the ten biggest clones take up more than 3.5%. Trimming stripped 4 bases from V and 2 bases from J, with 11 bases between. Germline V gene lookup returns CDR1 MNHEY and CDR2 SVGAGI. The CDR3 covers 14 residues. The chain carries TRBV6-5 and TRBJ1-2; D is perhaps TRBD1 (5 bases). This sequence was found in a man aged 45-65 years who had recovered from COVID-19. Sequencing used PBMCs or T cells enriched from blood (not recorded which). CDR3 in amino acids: CASSSGRVNYGYTF. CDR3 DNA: TGTGCCAGCAGTTCGGGCAGGGTAAACTATGGCTACACCTTC.